The rows below give T cell receptor beta chains drawn from one sample of a study of shared clonotypes between healthy human individuals. Assay used: immunoSEQ multiplex PCR; TCRdb lists only in-frame clones, some missing. The table has 760,000 or so clones, roughly 96% seen once. The sequenced sample consisted of naive CD8+ T cells sorted from blood. The source is a man aged 25 to 40 in good health. Both conserved end residues are part of each CDR3. The D gene is left open where the match is weak. Size is stated for part of the rows, as once, few or many counts, or as a class when the clone is expanded.

J gene | V gene | D gene | clone size | CDR3 DNA | CDR3 protein
TRBJ1-2 | TRBV29-1 | TRBD1 | once | TGCAGCGTTGAAGACCAGGGGGGAAGGAACTATGGCTACACCTTC | CSVEDQGGRNYGYTF
TRBJ2-4 | TRBV29-1 | TRBD2 | - | TGCAGCGTTGCCGGGACTAGCGGGACCAAAAACATTCAGTACTTC | CSVAGTSGTKNIQYF
TRBJ2-1 | TRBV2 | TRBD2 | - | TGTGCCAGCAGAGACACGGGACTAGCGGGCAATGAGCAGTTCTTC | CASRDTGLAGNEQFF
TRBJ2-3 | TRBV5-1 | - | - | TGCGCCAGCAGCTTGGTTACAGGTGGCTGGATAAACTACGAGGATACGCAGTATTTT | CASSLVTGGWINYEDTQYF
TRBJ2-5 | TRBV5-6 | TRBD2 | once | TGTGCCAGCAGCTCCACTAGCGAAGAGACCCAGTACTTC | CASSSTSEETQYF
TRBJ2-7 | TRBV5-8 | - | once | TGTGCCAGCAGCGACGGGGCTTACTACGAGCAGTACTTC | CASSDGAYYEQYF
TRBJ2-1 | TRBV6-6 | TRBD2 | - | TGTGCCAGCAGTTCCGGGACTAGCCCGGATGAGCAGTTCTTC | CASSSGTSPDEQFF
TRBJ2-2 | TRBV28 | TRBD1 | - | TGTGCCAGCAAGGCCAGGGGGCATGGCGGGGAGCTGTTTTTT | CASKARGHGGELFF
TRBJ2-1 | TRBV27 | TRBD2 | - | TGTGCCAGCGCCCCCGTATTAGCGGGAGGGCCTTATGAGCAGTTCTTC | CASAPVLAGGPYEQFF
TRBJ2-6 | TRBV7-9 | - | - | TGTGCCAGCAGCTCGACATACAGGGGACTCACCCCTGGGGCCAACGTCCTGACTTTC | CASSSTYRGLTPGANVLTF
TRBJ2-7 | TRBV29-1 | - | - | TGCAGCGCTCGTTTGGGGGCAATTCCCACCTACGAGCAGTACTTC | CSARLGAIPTYEQYF
TRBJ2-2 | TRBV27 | TRBD1 | - | TGTGCCAGCACCTCGGGACAGCTATCCGGGGAGCTGTTTTTT | CASTSGQLSGELFF
TRBJ2-7 | TRBV27 | TRBD2 | - | TGTGCCAGCAGTTTATCGGGAGGGTTCGCCGACGAGCAGTACTTC | CASSLSGGFADEQYF
TRBJ2-7 | TRBV18 | - | - | TGTGCCAGCTCACCGCTCCGATTGCTCCGGACCAATGAGGACGAGCAGTACTTC | CASSPLRLLRTNEDEQYF
TRBJ2-2 | TRBV27 | - | - | TGTGCCAGCAGTCAGTTCACGGGCGTTAGGTTAGATAGCACCGGGGAGCTGTTTTTT | CASSQFTGVRLDSTGELFF
TRBJ2-3 | TRBV11-2 | TRBD1 | once | TGTGCCAGCAGCCATCGGACAGGGAGGAACACAGATACGCAGTATTTT | CASSHRTGRNTDTQYF
TRBJ2-1 | TRBV13 | TRBD2 | - | TGTGCCAGCAGCGCTCCCTTCGGGACTAGCGGGAGGGGCGATGAGCAGTTCTTC | CASSAPFGTSGRGDEQFF
TRBJ2-2 | TRBV19 | - | - | TGTGCCAGTACCCCTCATCTCGGGGAGCTGTTTTTT | CASTPHLGELFF
TRBJ2-7 | TRBV28 | TRBD1 | few | TGTGCCAGCAACCGGGACAGCTCCTACGAGCAGTACTTC | CASNRDSSYEQYF
TRBJ1-1 | TRBV18 | - | - | TGTGCCAGCTCCCACTCGGGGAGCGCGGGGGGGCCAAACACTGAAGCTTTCTTT | CASSHSGSAGGPNTEAFF
TRBJ1-2 | TRBV27 | TRBD1 | - | TGTGCCAGCAGTTTATCGCAGGGGGCGAGAAATGGCTACACCTTC | CASSLSQGARNGYTF
TRBJ2-1 | TRBV29-1 | - | - | TGCAGCGTTGAGGCAGGGGGCACCCCGCTAGCGGGACATATCGGCTACAATGAGCAGTTCTTC | CSVEAGGTPLAGHIGYNEQFF
TRBJ2-1 | TRBV7-9 | TRBD2 | - | TGTGCCAGCAGCTTAGGGGTAGCGGGAGGGTACGGGGAGCAGTTCTTC | CASSLGVAGGYGEQFF
TRBJ2-2 | TRBV18 | - | - | TGTGCCAGCTTGGAGGGGAACACCGGGGAGCTGTTTTTT | CASLEGNTGELFF
TRBJ2-1 | TRBV10-3 | - | - | TGTGCCATCAGCGAAACAGGGACCTACAATGAGCAGTTCTTC | CAISETGTYNEQFF
TRBJ1-2 | TRBV28 | - | - | TGTGCCAGCAGTTTACAGGGCCTACCCCCTATTGGCTACACCTTC | CASSLQGLPPIGYTF
TRBJ2-1 | TRBV2 | TRBD1 | once | TGTGCCAGCACCACCCCCGGGACAGGGGAGTTCTTC | CASTTPGTGEFF